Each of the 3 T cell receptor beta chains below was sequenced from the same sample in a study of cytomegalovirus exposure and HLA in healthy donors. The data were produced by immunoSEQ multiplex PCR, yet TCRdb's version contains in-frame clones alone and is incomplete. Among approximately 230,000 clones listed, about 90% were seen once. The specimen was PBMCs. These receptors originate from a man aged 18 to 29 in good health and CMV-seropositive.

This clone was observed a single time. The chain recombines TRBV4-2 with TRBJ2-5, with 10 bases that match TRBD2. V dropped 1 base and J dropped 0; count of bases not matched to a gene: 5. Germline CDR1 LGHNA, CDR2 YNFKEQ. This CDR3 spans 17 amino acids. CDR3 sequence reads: CASSQALAGAYQETQYF. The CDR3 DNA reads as TGTGCCAGCAGCCAAGCGCTAGCGGGAGCCTACCAAGAGACCCAGTACTTC.

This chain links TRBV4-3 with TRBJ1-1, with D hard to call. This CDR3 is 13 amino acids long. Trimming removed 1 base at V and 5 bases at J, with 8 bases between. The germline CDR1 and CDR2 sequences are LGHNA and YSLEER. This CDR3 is CASSQAGRTEAFF. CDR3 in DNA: TGCGCCAGCAGCCAAGCCGGGCGGACTGAAGCTTTCTTT.

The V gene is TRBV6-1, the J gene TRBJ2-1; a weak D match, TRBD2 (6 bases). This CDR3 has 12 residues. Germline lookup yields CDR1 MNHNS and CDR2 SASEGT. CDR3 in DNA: TGTGCTACGGACTTGGGGGGCAATGAGCAGTTCTTC. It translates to CATDLGGNEQFF.